This TCR beta chain is from a study of blood T cell repertoires in COVID-19. CDR3 length: 13 amino acids. The germline V gene has CDR1 MNHEY and CDR2 SVGAGI. With V trimmed by 6 bases and J by 7 bases, 3 bases remained unmatched. Sequenced by immunoSEQ multiplex PCR; TCRdb stores in-frame clones only, minus some. The table lists about 83,000 clones, about 86% of them singletons, with about 20% in the top ten. Sequencing used peripheral blood. The rearrangement joins TRBV6-5 to TRBJ1-4; TRBD1 matches 9 bases. The source of this sequence is an elderly woman in a cohort sampled during active or convalescent COVID-19. The CDR3 DNA follows: TGTGCCAGCAGGGGACAGGGAAGTGAAAAACTGTTTTTT. It is translated as CASRGQGSEKLFF.